This is a list of T cell receptor beta chains from one sample in a study of cytomegalovirus exposure and HLA in healthy donors. TCRdb's table, derived via immunoSEQ multiplex PCR, lists solely in-frame clones and lacks some. The repertoire table contains approximately 200,000 clones. What was sequenced was PBMCs. These receptors all stem from a boy younger than 18 in good health and CMV-seronegative. CDR3s include the opening cysteine and the closing phenylalanine or tryptophan. Fields, in order: D gene, J gene, V gene, CDR3 DNA, CDR3 protein. The D gene is left open where the match is weak.

>TRBD1|TRBJ2-7|TRBV28
TGTGCCAGCAGTCTCCTTTACAGGGGCTACGAGCAGTACTTC
CASSLLYRGYEQYF
>.|TRBJ1-1|TRBV18
TGTGCCAGCTCACCCAACCGAGGGAAGAACACTGAAGCTTTCTTT
CASSPNRGKNTEAFF
>TRBD2|TRBJ2-1|TRBV7-2
TGTGCCAGCAGCATACGATTCGGGAGGGACAATGAGCAGTTCTTC
CASSIRFGRDNEQFF
>TRBD2|TRBJ2-1|TRBV4-3
TGCGCCAGCAGCCAGGCCTGGGTAGGAGCGGGGGGGATCATGGAGCAGTTCTTC
CASSQAWVGAGGIMEQFF
>TRBD1|TRBJ1-1|TRBV30
TGTGCCTGGATGGGGACAGGGGCGAACACTGAAGCTTTCTTT
CAWMGTGANTEAFF
>.|TRBJ2-3|TRBV7-9
TGTGCCAGCAGCATAAGAGATAGCACAGATACGCAGTATTTT
CASSIRDSTDTQYF
>.|TRBJ1-2|TRBV19
TGTGCCAGTAGTGACAACCCCCTCCAAGGTCTCGATGGCTACACCTTC
CASSDNPLQGLDGYTF
>.|TRBJ1-2|TRBV9
TGTGCCAGCAGCGCAGGAACGTTGACGAGTGGCGGCTACACCTTC
CASSAGTLTSGGYTF
>TRBD1|TRBJ2-7|TRBV7-8
TGTGCCAGCAGCACCCGGACAGGGGCCTACGAGCAGTACTTC
CASSTRTGAYEQYF
>TRBD1|TRBJ2-7|TRBV10-1
TGCGCCAGCATTAAAACCAGGGGGCGACCCTACGAGCAGTACTTC
CASIKTRGRPYEQYF
>TRBD1|TRBJ2-7|TRBV10-3
TGTGCCATCAGTCCGGGACAGGGGGCCTACGAGCAGTACTTC
CAISPGQGAYEQYF
>TRBD1|TRBJ1-2|TRBV30
TGTGCCTGGAGTGTAAGGGTAGGGGGCGTTCATGGCTACACCTTC
CAWSVRVGGVHGYTF
>.|TRBJ2-4|TRBV6-1
TGTGCCAGCAGTGAAGCTGCGGTACGGCAGTACTTC
CASSEAAVRQYF
>.|TRBJ1-5|TRBV5-1
TGCGCCAGCAGCTCACTCAGGGTACCCCAGCATTTT
CASSSLRVPQHF
>TRBD2|TRBJ2-3|TRBV10-3
TGTGCCATCAGTGACTGGAGCGGGGGGGCGTCGGATACGCAGTATTTT
CAISDWSGGASDTQYF
>.|TRBJ1-1|TRBV5-1
TGCGCCAGCAGCTTCCGGACTATGAACACTGAAGCTTTCTTT
CASSFRTMNTEAFF
>TRBD1|TRBJ2-1|TRBV19
TGTGCCAGTAGTACCTCGGGACAGGCTTGGGATGAGCAGTTCTTC
CASSTSGQAWDEQFF
>TRBD1|TRBJ1-5|TRBV10-3
TGTGCCACCGAACGGGGGGGACAGGGAAATCAGCCCCAGCATTTT
CATERGGQGNQPQHF
>.|TRBJ1-5|TRBV28
TGTGCCAGCAAAAGGGGGGGTAGCAATCAGCCCCAGCATTTT
CASKRGGSNQPQHF
>.|TRBJ1-3|TRBV7-9
TGTGCCAGCAGGCCTAGGCTCAGGGAAGTTGAGGACACCATATATTTT
CASRPRLREVEDTIYF
>.|TRBJ1-2|TRBV30
TGTGCCTGGAACAGGGACGATGGCTACACCTTC
CAWNRDDGYTF
>TRBD2|TRBJ2-1|TRBV7-9
TGTGCCAGCAGCTTGGATGGACTAGCGGGGGGAGGGTCCTACAATGAGCAGTTCTTC
CASSLDGLAGGGSYNEQFF
>.|TRBJ2-6|TRBV9
TGTGCCAGCAGCGTAGGTGCCGGTGGGGCCAACGTCCTGACTTTC
CASSVGAGGANVLTF
>.|TRBJ1-4|TRBV19
TGTGCCAGTAGTATGGGGACTCCTCGAGGGGAAAAACTGTTTTTT
CASSMGTPRGEKLFF
>TRBD2|TRBJ2-2|TRBV30
TGTGCCTGGAGTGCGGGGACTACCACCGGGGAGCTGTTTTTT
CAWSAGTTTGELFF
>TRBD1|TRBJ2-7|TRBV19
TGTGCCACCCTGGACAGGAGCTCCTACGAGCAGTACTTC
CATLDRSSYEQYF
>TRBD2|TRBJ2-1|TRBV11-2
TGTGCCAGCAGCTTAGCAGCGGGGGGGCTGAAGAATGAGCAGTTCTTC
CASSLAAGGLKNEQFF
>TRBD1|TRBJ2-3|TRBV19
TGTGCCAGTCGGACAGGGCCGGACTTCACAGATACGCAGTATTTT
CASRTGPDFTDTQYF
>TRBD2|TRBJ2-1|TRBV5-1
TGCGCCAGCAGCTTCACCGGGACTATGGATGAGCAGTTCTTC
CASSFTGTMDEQFF
>.|TRBJ2-5|TRBV12-2
TGTGCAAGTCGCTTTTCGAGACTAGCGGGGGACCAAGAGACCCAGTACTTC
CASRFSRLAGDQETQYF
>.|TRBJ2-7|TRBV7-9
TGTGCCAGCAGCTTTGGGGCCGAGCAGTACTTC
CASSFGAEQYF
>TRBD2|TRBJ2-7|TRBV4-2
TGTGCCAGCAGCCAAGATCTGACTAGCGGGGGTCTAAACTTC
CASSQDLTSGGLNF
>.|TRBJ2-7|TRBV5-1
TGCGCCAGCAGCTCAGATACCGGGACATCCTACGAGCAGTACTTC
CASSSDTGTSYEQYF
>TRBD1|TRBJ2-2|TRBV7-3
TGTGCCAGCAGCTCGACAGGGCTATCCGGGGAGCTGTTTTTT
CASSSTGLSGELFF
>TRBD1|TRBJ2-5|TRBV4-1
TGCGCCAGCAGCCATAACCGGGACAGGGGCAAAATAGATCGGACCCAGTACTTC
CASSHNRDRGKIDRTQYF
>.|TRBJ1-2|TRBV4-2
TGTGCCAGCAGCAGAGGGGGGGACAACAACTATGGCTACACCTTC
CASSRGGDNNYGYTF
>.|TRBJ2-7|TRBV11-2
TGTGCCAGCAGCTTTTTGTCCGGGACCTACGAGCAGTACTTC
CASSFLSGTYEQYF
>.|TRBJ2-1|TRBV2
TGTGCCAGCAGTGAAATCGGGCTAGCCACTGAGCAGTTCTTC
CASSEIGLATEQFF
>.|TRBJ1-1|TRBV30
TGTGCCTGGAGTCCGCGTACGAACACTGAAGCTTTCTTT
CAWSPRTNTEAFF
>TRBD1|TRBJ1-5|TRBV7-9
TGTGCCAGCAGTTCGACAGGGGGGGCGAATCAGCCCCAGCATTTT
CASSSTGGANQPQHF
>.|TRBJ1-2|TRBV5-6
TGTGCCAGCAGCTTGAAGCTAGGGACTTATGGCTACACCTTC
CASSLKLGTYGYTF
>TRBD2|TRBJ2-7|TRBV27
TGTGCCAGCAGTACGGCCGGGACTACAAATTACGAGCAGTACTTC
CASSTAGTTNYEQYF
>TRBD1|TRBJ2-7|TRBV4-2
TGTGCCAGCAGCCAAGTGGGTGTCCTGGGACAGGGGGCCTACGAGCAGTACTTC
CASSQVGVLGQGAYEQYF
>.|TRBJ2-1|TRBV14
TGTGCCAGCAGCCAAGATTGGGCCGGTGGCGAGCAGTTCTTC
CASSQDWAGGEQFF
>.|TRBJ1-4|TRBV5-1
TGCGCCAGCAGTCGGGAACCGGGGGCTAATGAAAAACTGTTTTTT
CASSREPGANEKLFF
>.|TRBJ2-2|TRBV27
TGTGCCAGCAGTGGCCCGAACACCGGGGAGCTGTTTTTT
CASSGPNTGELFF